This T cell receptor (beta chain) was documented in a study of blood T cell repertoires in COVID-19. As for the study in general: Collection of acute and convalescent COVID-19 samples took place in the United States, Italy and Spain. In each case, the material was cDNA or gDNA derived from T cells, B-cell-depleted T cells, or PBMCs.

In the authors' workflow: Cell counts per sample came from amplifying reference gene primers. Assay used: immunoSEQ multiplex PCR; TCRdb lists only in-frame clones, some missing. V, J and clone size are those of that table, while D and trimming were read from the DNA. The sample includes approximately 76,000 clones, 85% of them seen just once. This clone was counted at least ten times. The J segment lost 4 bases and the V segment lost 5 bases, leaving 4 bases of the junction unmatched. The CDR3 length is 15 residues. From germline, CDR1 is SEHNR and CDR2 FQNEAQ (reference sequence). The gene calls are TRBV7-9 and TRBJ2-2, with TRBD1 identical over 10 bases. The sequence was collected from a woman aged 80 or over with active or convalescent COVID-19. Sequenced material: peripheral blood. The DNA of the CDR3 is TGTGCCAGCAGCCCGGGACAGGGGAGCACCGGGGAGCTGTTTTTT. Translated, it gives CASSPGQGSTGELFF.